This TCR beta chain was observed in a study of T cell clonality in common variable immunodeficiency. Overall study findings and caveats: Repertoire-complication correlations in CVID were limited by patient heterogeneity. Common variable immunodeficiency TCR beta sequences reportedly had fewer deletions and N-nucleotide insertions. The cause of increased CVID clonality remains unclear without subpopulation sequencing.

The table lists this clone with a few counts. Its antigen remains unknown. The read finishes 3 residues shy of the CDR3 end, and the germline J gene is used to complete it. Patients and controls were mostly of Caucasian heritage. Sequencing was performed with immunoSEQ multiplex PCR; in TCRdb, only in-frame clones are kept and a portion is missing. In total the sample includes about 40,000 clones, none of them seen once. The CDR3 is 15 amino acids. CDR1 and CDR2 (germline): SNHLY, FYNNEI. Between the trimmed V and J ends, which lost 8 bases and 5 bases, there was a span of 16 bases. The sequenced material came from peripheral blood mononuclear cells. V and J are TRBV2 and TRBJ1-6; D is ambiguous. This clonotype was obtained from a person between 18 and 75 years old in good health. The DNA read from the CDR3 is TGTGCCAGCCGCATAAACTTGGCGGATAATTCACCC. The encoded protein is CASRINLADNSP. The entire CDR3 reads CASRINLADNSPLHF.